The clone carrying this T cell receptor (beta chain) was found a few times. Antigen: not known. This CDR3 region has 15 residues. V dropped 3 bases and J dropped 5 bases, with 16 bases sitting between them. These data belong to a study of human T cells and chemical hapten exposure. Time point of the sample: healthy volunteer bleed at 2 weeks. Total RNA was extracted from unfractionated whole blood. Original methodology: Counts of TCRs in each sample centred on a median of 95,638 and extended from approximately 25,000 to 650,000. TCRdb called the RACE reads again in MiXCR, with one record for every CDR3 protein. The V and J calls follow TCRdb's processing rather than the paper's. The sample contains tens of thousands of distinct CDR3 sequences, around 8.8% of which appear only once. Findings and limits, study-wide: TCRs exceeding 1 in 1000 frequency stayed unchanged with DPC sensitization.

The sequenced sample was whole blood. This clonotype originated in a female donor in good health. Some clones in this sample may be carry-over from other donors' samples. The genes are TRBV12-3 or TRBV12-4 and TRBJ1-2, with a weak D call TRBD1 (6 bases). The chain's CDR3 is CASSLQGKGSYGYTF. The CDR3 nucleotides read TGTGCCAGCAGTTTGCAGGGGAAAGGCTCTTATGGCTACACCTTC.